Presented here are 4 T cell receptor beta chains from one specimen sequenced in a study of CD8 T cells in Susac syndrome. RNA amounts of 0.5 to 1 ug underwent reverse transcription with random hexamers. TCRdb reprocessed the immunoSEQ multiplex PCR reads with MiXCR, giving one entry per CDR3 protein. Here the sample spans about 200,000 distinct CDR3 sequences, 90% to 95% being singletons. Input material: CD4+ T cells from PBMCs. The receptors originated from a human donor in good health.

In this sample, this clonotype turned up once. The chain employs TRBV7-9 and TRBJ2-7, with TRBD1 matching over 9 bases. Trimming removed 0 bases from V and 6 bases from J; junction bases left unmatched: 0. Per the germline V gene, CDR1 is SEHNR and CDR2 is FQNEAQ (reference sequence). This CDR3 has 13 residues. CDR3 in DNA: TGTGCCAGCAGCTTAGCGGGACAGGGCGAGCAGTACTTC. Translating it yields CASSLAGQGEQYF.

The chain employs TRBV20-1 and TRBJ1-1; 8 bases align to TRBD1. V was pared by 8 bases and J by 1 base, with 12 bases of the junction left unmatched. CDR1 is DFQATT and CDR2 is SNEGSKA in the germline V gene (reference sequence). The CDR3 spans 15 residues. CDR3 bases: TGCAGTTCTCCGGGCCGGGACAGGAGGAACACTGAAGCTTTCTTT. It specifies CSSPGRDRRNTEAFF.

This clonotype showed up just once. The J gene is TRBJ2-3, the V gene TRBV5-4; D perhaps matches TRBD2 (6 bases). Germline-derived CDR1 and CDR2 are SGHNT and YYREEE (reference sequence). V gave up 3 bases and J gave up 5 bases, with 7 bases separating them. The CDR3 has 12 amino acids. The chain's CDR3 is CASSWGGDTQYF. In DNA, the CDR3 is TGTGCCAGCAGCTGGGGAGGAGATACGCAGTATTTT.

This chain's CDR3 is CASSGQVEGNEQFF. CDR3 sequence (DNA): TGTGCCAGCAGCGGACAGGTGGAAGGCAATGAGCAGTTCTTC. The genes are TRBV11-2 and TRBJ2-1, with 7 bases fitting TRBD1. After removal of 5 bases from V and 6 bases from J, the junction contained 7 bases not matched to a gene. Germline-derived CDR1 and CDR2 are SGHAT and FQNNGV. The CDR3 length is 14 residues. Full variable domain (remainder filled in from reference TRBV11-2 and TRBJ2-1): EAGVAQSPRYKIIEKRQSVAFWCNPISGHATLYWYQQILGQGPKLLIQFQNNGVVDDSQLPKDRFSAERLKGVDSTLKIQPAKLEDSAVYLCASSGQVEGNEQFFGPGTRLTVL.